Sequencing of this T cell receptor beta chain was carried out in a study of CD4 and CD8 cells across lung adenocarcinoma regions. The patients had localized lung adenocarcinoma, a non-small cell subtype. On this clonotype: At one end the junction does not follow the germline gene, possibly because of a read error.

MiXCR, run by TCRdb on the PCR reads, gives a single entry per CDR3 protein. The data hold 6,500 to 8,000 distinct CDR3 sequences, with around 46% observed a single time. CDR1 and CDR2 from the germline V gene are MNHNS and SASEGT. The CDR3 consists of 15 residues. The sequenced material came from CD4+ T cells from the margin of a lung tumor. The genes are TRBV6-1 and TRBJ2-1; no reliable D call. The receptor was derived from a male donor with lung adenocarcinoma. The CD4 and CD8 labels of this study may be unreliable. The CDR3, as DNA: TGTGCCAGCGGACCCGTAGTGGGAACCCTCAATGCGCAGTTTTTC. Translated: CASGPVVGTLNAQFF.